This entry describes one T cell receptor (beta chain). Its antigen is not known. This record belongs to a study of CD8+ T cells in alopecia areata. Study summary: Oral tofacitinib, 5 to 10 mg twice daily, was given in an open-label trial.

Samples from alopecia areata patients were lesional scalp punch biopsies and peripheral blood. Study results and limitations: Researchers report lesional scalp, most notably alopecia totalis/universalis, outstripped normal scalp in clonality.

After isolation, RNA underwent reverse transcription to generate cDNA as the sequencing template. Sequenced by immunoSEQ multiplex PCR; TCRdb stores in-frame clones only, minus some. This table holds around 140,000 clones, roughly 62% found once. Trimming cost V 3 bases and J 3 bases, with 17 bases left between them. Looked up from germline, CDR1 is GTSNPN and CDR2 is SVGIG (reference sequence). This CDR3 comprises 15 residues. The sequence came from a human donor with alopecia areata. Source: CD4+ T cells sorted from blood, taken at week 0. This chain uses TRBV30 with TRBJ1-1, with a weak D call TRBD1 (5 bases). This CDR3 is CAWRVDTTLYTEAFF. Here the CDR3 DNA reads TGTGCCTGGAGAGTGGACACCACGCTTTACACTGAAGCTTTCTTT.